This record concerns one T cell receptor beta chain sequence. Its antigen remains undetermined. No quality values exist for individual bases; no much larger clone is one base distant. This sample is part of a study of shared clonotypes between healthy human individuals (dated by TCRdb to 2019 to 2021). Concerning the study at large: Three men and two women, aged 18 to 49 years, made up the cohort. Each donor's leukapheresis produced roughly between roughly 0.9 and 9 billion PBMCs. For each donor, CD4 naive and CD4 memory were each run on three plates, CD8 naive on two plates, and CD8 memory on one plate. Different laboratories and diverse techniques were used to prepare libraries and sequence TCR repertoires, to increase sequencing depth and limit assay-specific biases. To estimate repertoire size and how much clonotypes are shared between individuals, the study performed deep sequencing of blood TCR repertoires from roughly five healthy adults.

Measured from the cysteine to the phenylalanine, the CDR3 is 11 residues long. The CDR3 DNA has 33 bases and is translated from base 1. Taken from the germline V gene (reference sequence), the CDR1 and CDR2 loops are SEHNR and FQNEAQ. V is clipped by 1 base and J by 10 bases, and the sequence between their germline boundaries is 7 bases long. Healthy HIV-negative adults with no recently reported acute infections or vaccinations were included as donors. Every donor was a Caucasian adult living in Nashville, Tennessee, USA. Magnetic negative selection was used to enrich CD4+ T cells, after which naive cells were positively selected on CD45RA and the negative fraction became the memory subset. Blood was obtained by leukapheresis, after which PBMCs were separated by Ficoll-Histopaque density gradient centrifugation and cryopreserved in liquid nitrogen vapor phase. Analytical flow cytometry was used to check the purity and quantity of each magnetically sorted T cell population. From each sorted fraction, genomic DNA was isolated and quantified by UV absorbance on a Nanodrop 2000c.

TCR CDR3 regions were amplified from genomic DNA by multiplex PCR using the deep immunoSEQ assay. Extracted genomic DNA from each cell subset was spread evenly across all wells of several immunoSEQ 96-well plates, with each plate serving as a replicate. For sorted subsets, approximately 0.2 ug of genomic DNA, equivalent to 25,000 to 35,000 T cell genomes, went into each replicate PCR. Purified libraries were quantified with a Qubit 3.0 fluorometer, sized on a Bioanalyzer 2100, and re-quantified with the KAPA Library Quantification kit. A separate single-read 150-cycle Illumina NextSeq 550 flow cell was used to sequence each immunoSEQ 96-well plate. On the authors' methods: Because the immunoSEQ output held only junctional sequences and lacked quality scores, the filtering could not match the filtering applied to full-length reads. Sequences were annotated with PyIR, a Python wrapper for IgBLAST v1.9, and V/J genes and CDR3 were assigned using IMGT germline references. Reads were removed for weak V/J assignments (E-value above 1e-6), missing CDR3, stop codons, out-of-frame junctions, or ambiguous translated residues. V3J clonotypes were defined as sequences sharing an identical inferred V gene, J gene, and CDR3 amino acid sequence. The percentage overlap between two repertoires was calculated by dividing the number of shared unique clonotypes by the size of the smaller repertoire. Repertoire richness was assessed with RTK rarefaction, the Chao1 estimator, and Recon v2.1 estimates of unobserved clonotypes. Generation probabilities were computed with OLGA for all TCRbeta clonotypes obtained by the gDNA method from several donors. Held by TCRdb, this immuneACCESS table contains in-frame sequences only and omits some clones. Under half of the omission traces to an unresolved V gene where checked; the cause of the rest is unknown. V and J calls and clone size are those listed in that table; D and trimming were worked out from the DNA. The sample contains approximately 2.4 million clones, approximately 94% of them found a single time. Roughly 0.13% of the sample belongs to the ten largest clones.

The paper as a whole reports these results and caveats: Based on pairwise subsampling, the degree of clonotype sharing among donors was expected to be affected by sequencing depth. The small number of donors limited the genetic and exposure-history diversity represented. Incomplete sequencing was indicated by rarefaction of sorted-subset datasets, despite the large sequencing depth. Sampling was restricted to blood, and TCR repertoires in tissue are likely to differ from TCR repertoires in blood. Clonotypes shared by all four sorted-subset donors showed higher generation probabilities than non-shared clonotypes. Estimated clonotype richness was generally larger for naive than for memory subsets. Sharing across four donors was observed for roughly 5.4% of naive CD4, 3% to 4% of naive CD8, 2% to 2.5% of memory CD4, and around 0.42% of memory CD8 clonotypes.

Sequencing used naive CD4+ T cells sorted from blood. Explained via the paper, the cell subset or site label denotes: CD45RA+ positively selected. The receptor was isolated from a man aged 18-30 years in good health. The chain employs TRBV7-9 and TRBJ1-1; the D gene identity is not certain. The nucleotide sequence reads as follows: TGTGCCAGCAGCTTAGAAACCTCAGCTTTCTTT. Its protein is CASSLETSAFF.